These 31 T cell receptor beta chains were sequenced from one sample in a study of T cell repertoires in cytomegalovirus infection. Using its own MiXCR run on the reads, TCRdb lists one record per CDR3 protein. The sample records hundreds of thousands of distinct CDR3 sequences, almost 30% being singletons. For these receptors, no antigen is known. The sequencing used cultured PBMCs, collected from culture after CMV antigen stimulation. These TCRs come from a human donor in good health (CMV status not recorded). Some clones in this sample may be carry-over from other donors' samples.

The gene calls are TRBV2 and TRBJ2-1; 9 bases are shared with TRBD1. The CDR3 runs 15 residues. Germline CDR1 SNHLY, CDR2 FYNNEI. Losses at the gene ends were 6 bases for V and 3 bases for J; bases not matched to a gene: 6. The CDR3 is CASSGQGNYYNEQFF. Here the CDR3 DNA reads TGTGCCAGCAGCGGACAGGGGAACTACTACAATGAGCAGTTCTTC.

The chain employs TRBV6-6 and TRBJ2-7; D gene ambiguous. This CDR3 has 16 amino acids. V was pared by 7 bases and J by 6 bases, with 25 bases between. Germline-derived CDR1 and CDR2 are MNHNY and SVGAGI (reference sequence). The CDR3 nucleotides read TGTGCCAGCACCATAACCCCCGATCCGGATCGCGGCGAGCAGTACTTC. Its protein product is CASTITPDPDRGEQYF.

The table lists this clonotype with many counts. CDR3 nucleotide sequence: TGTGCCACCCGGGACAGGGCCTACGAGCAGTACTTC. Its translation: CATRDRAYEQYF. The J gene is TRBJ2-7, the V gene TRBV28, with 9 bases aligning to TRBD1. This CDR3 comprises 12 residues. Germline-derived CDR1 and CDR2 are MDHEN and SYDVKM. V was pared by 10 bases and J by 2 bases, with 3 bases of the junction left unmatched. The full variable domain, with the rest looked up from reference TRBV28 and TRBJ2-7, is DVKVTQSSRYLVKRTGEKVFLECVQDMDHENMFWYRQDPGLGLRLIYFSYDVKMKEKGDIPEGYSVSREKKERFSLILESASTNQTSMYLCATRDRAYEQYFGPGTRLTVT.

The J gene is TRBJ1-1, the V gene TRBV28; 8 nucleotides agree with TRBD1. This CDR3 has 15 amino acids. The germline CDR1 and CDR2 sequences are MDHEN and SYDVKM. J gave up 4 bases and V 5 bases, and 9 bases lay outside the gene matches. The CDR3 sequence: CASSRETGAGTEAFF. CDR3 DNA: TGTGCCAGCAGTAGAGAGACAGGGGCGGGCACTGAAGCTTTCTTT. Full variable domain (rest looked up from reference TRBV28 and TRBJ1-1): DVKVTQSSRYLVKRTGEKVFLECVQDMDHENMFWYRQDPGLGLRLIYFSYDVKMKEKGDIPEGYSVSREKKERFSLILESASTNQTSMYLCASSRETGAGTEAFFGQGTRLTVV.

This rearrangement joins TRBV27 to TRBJ1-2, with D tentatively TRBD1 (5 bases). Germline values: CDR1 MNHEY, CDR2 SMNVEV (reference sequence). The CDR3 totals 13 residues. The V gene lost 3 bases and the J gene lost 6 bases, with 11 bases spanning the gap. This chain's CDR3 is CASSFQGGDGYTF. The CDR3 nucleotides are TGTGCCAGCAGTTTCCAGGGTGGGGATGGCTACACCTTC.

The chain carries TRBV7-9 and TRBJ1-2, with D maybe TRBD1 (6 bases). The V gene lost 1 base and the J gene lost 4 bases, with 13 bases spanning the gap. The CDR3 is made up of 15 amino acids. CDR1 and CDR2 from the germline V gene are SEHNR and FQNEAQ (reference sequence). CDR3 in DNA: TGTGCCAGCAGCTTAGAGCCAGGGGCCCCCTATGGCTACACCTTC. Its protein is CASSLEPGAPYGYTF.

The chain recombines TRBV6-6 with TRBJ1-5; 7 bases line up with TRBD1. V lost 9 bases to trimming and J lost 7 bases; unmatched junction nucleotides: 9. Germline-derived CDR1 and CDR2 are MNHNY and SVGAGI (reference sequence). CDR3 length: 13 residues. The CDR3 spells CASVATGRQPQHF. The CDR3 DNA is TGTGCCAGTGTTGCGACAGGGCGGCAGCCCCAGCATTTT.

This clonotype has a handful of counts. The chain carries TRBV4-2 and TRBJ1-5, with D hard to call. V was cut by 2 bases and J by 4 bases, with 15 bases left in between. The germline gives CDR1 LGHNA, CDR2 YNFKEQ. This CDR3 is 16 amino acids long. The CDR3 nucleotides are TGTGCCAGCAGCCAACACGGACGTTTAGATAATCAGCCCCAGCATTTT. Translation gives CASSQHGRLDNQPQHF.

This clonotype appeared a few times. The chain is built from TRBV24-1 and TRBJ2-1, with 7 bases matching TRBD2. Losses at the gene ends were 0 bases for V and 10 bases for J; bases not matched to a gene: 11. The CDR3 sequence is 16 residues long. CDR1 is KGHDR, CDR2 SFDVKD, per germline. The CDR3 spells CATSDLSGTQISEQFF. CDR3 bases: TGTGCCACCAGTGATTTGAGCGGGACCCAAATATCGGAGCAGTTCTTC.

This chain connects TRBV6-6 to TRBJ2-2; 11 bases line up with TRBD1. The V gene's germline CDR1 is MNHNY and CDR2 SVGAGI (reference sequence). V was pared by 5 bases and J by 4 bases, with 6 bases of the junction left unmatched. The CDR3 runs 16 residues. In DNA, the CDR3 is TGTGCCAGCAGTGAGAGGGACAGGGGGAGCACCGGGGAGCTGTTTTTT. It is translated as CASSERDRGSTGELFF.

This clonotype has a count of ten or more. V usage is TRBV3-1 and J usage is TRBJ1-2; D remains ambiguous. The CDR3 has 14 amino acids. Germline V gives CDR1 LGHDT, CDR2 YNNKEL (reference sequence). Trimming shortened V by 4 bases and J by 7 bases, and 16 bases separated the two germline ends. CDR3 protein: CASSLTVKSGGYTF. The CDR3 DNA sequence: TGTGCCAGCAGCCTCACGGTTAAGTCGGGTGGCTACACCTTC.

The J gene is TRBJ2-1, the V gene TRBV29-1; 9 bases are a match to TRBD1. This CDR3 region has 14 residues. Trimming at V came to 4 bases and at J to 4 bases, leaving 5 bases not matched to a gene. Germline loops: CDR1 SQVTM, CDR2 ANQGSEA. This chain's CDR3 is CSVVPGQGYNEQFF. CDR3 nucleotides: TGCAGCGTTGTCCCGGGACAGGGTTACAATGAGCAGTTCTTC.

The CDR3 is CAIRQSLEETQYF. CDR3 DNA: TGTGCCATCAGGCAGAGTCTAGAAGAGACCCAGTACTTC. The chain joins TRBV10-3 to TRBJ2-5, with D uncertain. V shed 6 bases and J shed 3 bases, with 11 bases lying between them. This CDR3 has 13 amino acids. CDR1 ENHRY and CDR2 SYGVKD come from the germline V gene.

The J gene is TRBJ2-5, the V gene TRBV4-1, with D perhaps TRBD2 (5 bases). Germline V gene lookup returns CDR1 MGHRA and CDR2 YSYEKL. There are 15 residues in the CDR3. Between the trimmed V and J ends, which lost 5 bases and 5 bases, there was a span of 18 bases. CDR3 coding DNA: TGCGCCAGCAGCTCTCGAGTCCGGAGAGGGGAGACCCAGTACTTC. Translated: CASSSRVRRGETQYF.

J is TRBJ2-1 and V is TRBV7-6; D perhaps matches TRBD2 (7 bases). Germline V CDR1 and CDR2: SGHVS, FNYEAQ. The CDR3 has 15 residues. V was clipped by 2 bases and J by 3 bases, with 11 bases between them. The CDR3 DNA reads as TGTGCCAGCAGCTTAAACGGGGGGCTCTACAATGAGCAGTTCTTC. This codes for CASSLNGGLYNEQFF.

This clonotype was counted only a few times. The V and J genes are TRBV20-1 and TRBJ1-5; D might be TRBD1 (6 bases). CDR3 length equals 13 residues. Per germline, CDR1 DFQATT and CDR2 SNEGSKA (reference sequence). The V end was cut by 2 bases, the J end by 5 bases, with 10 bases between. CDR3 in amino acids: CSARQGRYQPQHF. DNA of the CDR3: TGCAGTGCTAGACAGGGGCGTTATCAGCCCCAGCATTTT.

This clonotype was observed a few times. This chain connects TRBV27 to TRBJ1-2; a weak D match, TRBD1 (6 bases). There are 15 residues in the CDR3. In germline, CDR1 is MNHEY, CDR2 SMNVEV (reference sequence). V was cut by 3 bases and J by 2 bases, with 13 bases left in between. In nucleotides, the CDR3 is TGTGCCAGCAGTTTTCGGACAGACCACAACTATGGCTACACCTTC. Protein: CASSFRTDHNYGYTF.

The chain carries TRBV6-5 and TRBJ2-1; 7 nucleotides agree with TRBD1. The V segment lost 6 bases and the J segment 3 bases; nucleotides outside the gene matches: 8. Germline V gene lookup returns CDR1 MNHEY and CDR2 SVGAGI. The CDR3 length is 15 residues. The CDR3 DNA is TGTGCCAGCAGATCCGGGACAGCCTTCTACAATGAGCAGTTCTTC. Its translation: CASRSGTAFYNEQFF.

The chain carries TRBV7-2 and TRBJ2-1, with D perhaps matching TRBD2 (5 bases). The CDR3 runs to 15 residues. Germline V lookup: CDR1 SGHTA, CDR2 FQGNSA. The V gene lost 5 bases and the J gene lost 5 bases, with 16 bases spanning the gap. In DNA form, the CDR3 reads TGTGCCAGCAGCCCCCTCGGGGTTAGAAACAATGAGCAGTTCTTC. It specifies CASSPLGVRNNEQFF. The full variable domain, completed using reference TRBV7-2 and TRBJ2-1, is GAGVSQSPSNKVTEKGKDVELRCDPISGHTALYWYRQSLGQGLEFLIYFQGNSAPDKSGLPSDRFSAERTGGSVSTLTIQRTQQEDSAVYLCASSPLGVRNNEQFFGPGTRLTVL.

The chain links TRBV4-2 to TRBJ2-7; D is unclear. This CDR3 is 13 amino acids long. CDR1 and CDR2 from the germline V gene are LGHNA and YNFKEQ. Trimming shortened V by 0 bases and J by 4 bases, and 7 bases separated the two germline ends. The CDR3 loop reads CASSQDLNYEQYF. In DNA form, the CDR3 reads TGTGCCAGCAGCCAAGATCTAAATTACGAGCAGTACTTC.

This clonotype was counted at least ten times. The chain combines TRBV19 with TRBJ1-5, with a possible D match to TRBD1 (6 bases). The V gene lost 3 bases and the J gene lost 4 bases, with 10 bases spanning the gap. This CDR3 is 14 amino acids long. CDR1 LNHDA and CDR2 SQIVND come from the germline V gene (reference sequence). The CDR3 DNA is TGTGCCAGTAGTATGAGGCAGGGGAATCAGCCCCAGCATTTT. Translation gives CASSMRQGNQPQHF.

This chain connects TRBV19 to TRBJ1-5, with 8 bases that match TRBD1. Trimming took 5 bases from V and 4 from J; bases not matched to a gene: 7. There are 15 residues in the CDR3. The germline V gene has CDR1 LNHDA and CDR2 SQIVND (reference sequence). CDR3 in DNA: TGTGCCAGTAGTCCCACCCACAGGGGGAATCAGCCCCAGCATTTT. It yields the protein CASSPTHRGNQPQHF.

This clonotype was counted between two and nine times. This sequence joins TRBV3-1 and TRBJ1-2; 7 bases match TRBD1. Germline V lookup: CDR1 LGHDT, CDR2 YNNKEL (reference sequence). CDR3 length: 12 residues. The trim removed 8 bases at V and 4 bases at J, leaving 4 bases unmatched. The CDR3 DNA sequence: TGTGCCAGCCAAACAGGGGCCTATGGCTACACCTTC. Its translation is CASQTGAYGYTF.

The rearrangement joins TRBV27 to TRBJ1-2, with a weak D call TRBD1 (6 bases). Looked up from germline, CDR1 is MNHEY and CDR2 is SMNVEV (reference sequence). Trimming shortened V by 6 bases and J by 4 bases, and 18 bases separated the two germline ends. The CDR3 has 15 residues. The CDR3 sequence is CASSLTSGTPYGYTF. DNA for the CDR3: TGTGCCAGCAGCCTAACCTCCGGGACACCCTATGGCTACACCTTC.

This clonotype was observed a handful of times. This sequence joins TRBV7-6 and TRBJ1-1; a weak D match, TRBD1 (5 bases). V gave up 5 bases and J gave up 1 base, with 14 bases separating them. This CDR3 is built from 15 residues. Germline V gene data show CDR1 as SGHVS and CDR2 as FNYEAQ. CDR3 loop: CASSLQVIGNTEAFF. The CDR3 coding sequence is TGTGCCAGCAGCCTACAGGTCATCGGGAACACTGAAGCTTTCTTT.

The V and J genes are TRBV7-9 and TRBJ1-4; D gene unclear. This CDR3 is built from 17 residues. CDR1 SEHNR and CDR2 FQNEAQ come from the germline V gene (reference sequence). The germline V and J ends were trimmed by 5 bases and 1 base, with 17 bases remaining between them. The CDR3 protein is CASSTRDNSITNEKLFF. CDR3 bases: TGTGCCAGCAGCACCCGGGATAACTCGATAACTAATGAAAAACTGTTTTTT.

The chain couples TRBV28 to TRBJ1-2; 8 nucleotides match TRBD1. The CDR3 is 15 amino acids. The germline V gene encodes CDR1 MDHEN and CDR2 SYDVKM. Trimming cost V 4 bases and J 4 bases; bases outside gene matches: 8. CDR3 in amino acids: CASSSPPGGSYGYTF. The CDR3 DNA is TGTGCCAGCAGTTCCCCTCCAGGGGGCTCCTATGGCTACACCTTC.

This chain links TRBV9 with TRBJ1-4; D ambiguous. Germline V CDR1 and CDR2: SGDLS, YYNGEE. This CDR3 has 12 amino acids. Trimming stripped 3 bases from V and 4 bases from J, with 4 bases between. The CDR3 region is CASSANNEKLFF. CDR3 in DNA: TGTGCCAGCAGCGCAAATAATGAAAAACTGTTTTTT.

V gene TRBV15 combines with J gene TRBJ1-6; 7 positions agree with TRBD1. Germline CDR1 reads LNHNV; CDR2 reads YYDKDF (reference sequence). J gave up 8 bases and V 2 bases, and 6 bases lay outside the gene matches. The CDR3 is 15 residues long. The CDR3 here is CATSRITGADSPLHF. The CDR3 DNA is TGTGCCACCAGCAGAATCACAGGGGCCGATTCACCCCTCCACTTT.

The chain employs TRBV10-3 and TRBJ2-3, with a tentative D call TRBD2 (5 bases). Looked up from germline, CDR1 is ENHRY and CDR2 is SYGVKD. V was shortened by 4 bases and J by 1 base, with 15 bases between the two germline ends. The CDR3 spans 16 residues. CDR3 nucleotides: TGTGCCATCAGTGGTCAGTCGGACTTAGGCACAGATACGCAGTATTTT. Translating it yields CAISGQSDLGTDTQYF.

This chain links TRBV12-3 or TRBV12-4 with TRBJ1-6, with TRBD1 matching over 9 bases. The ends lost 1 base at V and 5 bases at J; junction bases unmatched: 3. The CDR3 runs 16 residues. In nucleotides, the CDR3 is TGTGCCAGCAGTTTAGGGGACAGGGTCGATAATTCACCCCTCCACTTT. Residues: CASSLGDRVDNSPLHF.